Listed below are T cell receptor beta chains from one sample, sequenced in a study of cytomegalovirus exposure and HLA in healthy donors. Method: immunoSEQ multiplex PCR; TCRdb's copy keeps in-frame clones and lacks some. The top ten clones hold roughly 7.2% of a sample with some 150,000 clones, around 9% of them seen once. The sequencing sample was made of PBMCs. All receptors derive from a woman between 40 and 50 years old in good health and CMV-seropositive. Both conserved end residues are part of each CDR3. The D gene is left open where the match is weak. A clone size is listed for some rows: how often the clone was seen (once, few, many), or a class if it is expanded.

>NA|NA|TRBV10-2|TRBJ2-2
TGCGCCAGCAGGGGTACCGGGTTTCATAACACCGGGGAGCTGTTTTTT
CASRGTGFHNTGELFF
>TRBD2|few|TRBV2|TRBJ2-5
TGTGCCAGCAGCCTAGCGGGGGCTCAAGAGACCCAGTACTTC
CASSLAGAQETQYF
>TRBD2|NA|TRBV5-6|TRBJ2-5
TGTGCCAGCAGCCTCCGCACTAGCGGGGTAGAGACCCAGTACTTC
CASSLRTSGVETQYF
>NA|NA|TRBV6-6|TRBJ1-2
TGTGCCAGCTGTGACCCAGGGGACTATGGCTACACCTTC
CASCDPGDYGYTF
>TRBD2|NA|TRBV18|TRBJ2-4
TGTGCCAGCTCACCGCTTCCTAGCGGGGGGGACATTCAGTACTTC
CASSPLPSGGDIQYF
>NA|NA|TRBV6-5|TRBJ2-1
TGTGCCAGCAGAGCCGACCAGGGCCCCTACAATGAGCAGTTCTTC
CASRADQGPYNEQFF
>NA|NA|TRBV4-1|TRBJ1-1
TGCGCCAGCAGCCAAGATGCCCCCTGGACAGAGAACACTGAAGCTTTCTTT
CASSQDAPWTENTEAFF
>NA|few|TRBV11-2|TRBJ2-3
TGTGCCAGCAGCTTAGACTTTGCGAGACTAGATGCAGATACGCAGTATTTT
CASSLDFARLDADTQYF
>NA|few|TRBV10-3|TRBJ1-1
TGTGCCATCAGTATGGCAGGGCACACTGAAGCTTTCTTT
CAISMAGHTEAFF
>TRBD2|NA|TRBV2|TRBJ2-3
TGTGCCAGCAGTCCCCTGGGGGGGAGCACAGATACGCAGTATTTT
CASSPLGGSTDTQYF
>TRBD1|NA|TRBV10-1|TRBJ2-3
TGCGCCAGCAGTGAGTCAAGGGGACAGAGTACAGATACGCAGTATTTT
CASSESRGQSTDTQYF
>NA|NA|TRBV6-5|TRBJ2-3
TGTGCCAGCAGTTATGGCGGGTCGAGGGCAGATACGCAGTATTTT
CASSYGGSRADTQYF
>NA|NA|TRBV6-6|TRBJ2-2
TGTGCCAGCAGCCCCCAAGCGGGCTACACCGGGGAGCTGTTTTTT
CASSPQAGYTGELFF
>TRBD1|many|TRBV7-2|TRBJ1-4
TGTGCCAGCAGCCGCGGCCCCCGGACAGGGCTGGAGGAAAAACTGTTTTTT
CASSRGPRTGLEEKLFF
>TRBD2|NA|TRBV4-2|TRBJ2-2
TGTGCCAGCAGCGCCTTTGGCGGGGGAGGTACCGGGGAGCTGTTTTTT
CASSAFGGGGTGELFF
>NA|NA|TRBV6-1|TRBJ2-3
TGTGCCAGCAGAAATCTATGGGATACGCAGTATTTT
CASRNLWDTQYF
>NA|NA|TRBV7-2|TRBJ1-2
TGTGCCAGCAGCTTGGACAGCAGTTATGGCTACACCTTC
CASSLDSSYGYTF
>NA|few|TRBV5-1|TRBJ1-1
TGCGCCAGCAGCCCTTCCCAGGGTGTGAACACTGAAGCTTTCTTT
CASSPSQGVNTEAFF
>NA|NA|TRBV6-1|TRBJ2-1
TGTGCCAGCAGCTCCGGGATCTACAATGCGCAGTTCTTC
CASSSGIYNAQFF
>NA|few|TRBV6-6|TRBJ1-3
TGTGCCAGCAGTTACGGCGGGTCCGGAAACACCATATATTTT
CASSYGGSGNTIYF
>NA|NA|TRBV18|TRBJ2-4
TGTGCCAGCTCACCACTTACCGCCACAGGGTATCAAAACATTCAGTACTTC
CASSPLTATGYQNIQYF
>TRBD1|NA|TRBV14|TRBJ1-2
TGTGCCAGCAGTCCGGACAGGGCCTATGGCTACACCTTC
CASSPDRAYGYTF
>NA|few|TRBV29-1|TRBJ1-2
TGCAGCGTTGAGGGTACAGTCGATGGCTACACCTTC
CSVEGTVDGYTF
>NA|NA|TRBV10-3|TRBJ2-2
TGTGCCATCAGTGACGGTGGACATCTGAACACCGGGGAGCTGTTTTTT
CAISDGGHLNTGELFF
>NA|NA|TRBV5-1|TRBJ2-7
TGCGCCAGCAGCTTGGCGGGGGGCTCGCGGGAGCAGTACTTC
CASSLAGGSREQYF
>NA|NA|TRBV13|TRBJ1-3
TGTGCCAGCAGCTTCTCATCTACTATAAACACCATATATTTT
CASSFSSTINTIYF
>NA|few|TRBV10-3|TRBJ2-7
TGTGCCATCAGTGATCAAGGGGGGACTAACGAGCAGTACTTC
CAISDQGGTNEQYF
>NA|few|TRBV5-1|TRBJ1-1
TGCGCCAGCAGCTGGGGCCTTGGGCGTCCCAACACTGAAGCTTTCTTT
CASSWGLGRPNTEAFF
>TRBD1|few|TRBV11-3|TRBJ1-1
TGTGCCAGCAGACCGGACAGGGCGAACACTGAAGCTTTCTTT
CASRPDRANTEAFF
>NA|NA|TRBV29-1|TRBJ2-2
TGCAGCGTTGAAGATGAACAGCCCGGGGAGCTGTTTTTT
CSVEDEQPGELFF
>NA|NA|TRBV7-6|TRBJ1-1
TGTGCCAGCAGCTTAGTAGCAGAAACGAACACTGAAGCTTTCTTT
CASSLVAETNTEAFF
>NA|few|TRBV19|TRBJ1-5
TGTGCCAGTCGCCTCCGGGACTTGGCGGTCCAGCCCCAGCATTTT
CASRLRDLAVQPQHF
>TRBD1|NA|TRBV19|TRBJ1-5
TGTGCCAGTAGTATCGGAGGGGCAGGGGGCGTTGGCAATCAGCCCCAGCATTTT
CASSIGGAGGVGNQPQHF
>NA|NA|TRBV7-6|TRBJ2-5
TGTGCCAGCAGCTCCCGGAGGGGACAGTACCAAGAGACCCAGTACTTC
CASSSRRGQYQETQYF
>TRBD2|few|TRBV19|TRBJ2-1
TGTGCCAGTAGTAGGGGGGGACCCCCCAATGAGCAGTTCTTC
CASSRGGPPNEQFF
>TRBD2|few|TRBV2|TRBJ2-3
TGTGCCAGCAGGGGACTAGCGGGGGGTACAGATACGCAGTATTTT
CASRGLAGGTDTQYF
>TRBD1|NA|TRBV5-1|TRBJ2-2
TGCGCCAGCAGCCCAGGACAGGGATGGGGGACCGGGGAGCTGTTTTTT
CASSPGQGWGTGELFF
>TRBD1|few|TRBV7-2|TRBJ1-1
TGTGCCAGCAGCTTAGTTTCGACAGGGGGCAACACTGAAGCTTTCTTT
CASSLVSTGGNTEAFF
>NA|few|TRBV4-1|TRBJ1-2
TGCGCCAGCAGCCAAACTACCCTCCAGGGCGGTCATGGCTACACCTTC
CASSQTTLQGGHGYTF
>NA|NA|TRBV5-3|TRBJ1-1
TGTGCCAGAAGCTTCGGTGAGTCGAACACTGAAGCTTTCTTT
CARSFGESNTEAFF
>NA|few|TRBV7-2|TRBJ2-2
TGTGCCAGCAGCTTAGGAGCCTCGGGGGGGGAGCTGTTTTTT
CASSLGASGGELFF
>NA|NA|TRBV9|TRBJ1-6
TGTGCCAGCAGCACCGGACCGGAGGAGCCCCTCCACTTT
CASSTGPEEPLHF
>TRBD1|few|TRBV11-2|TRBJ1-1
TGTGCCAGCAGCCGACCACTCGGACAGGGCGGTATAGCTTTCTTT
CASSRPLGQGGIAFF
>TRBD2|few|TRBV19|TRBJ2-1
TGTGCCAGTAGTATTAGGAGGCTAGCGGGGGGGCGAGAGCAGTTCTTC
CASSIRRLAGGREQFF
>NA|many|TRBV4-3|TRBJ1-4
TGCGCCAGCAGCCAAGATAGTAGCCTTCTGCTGGGTGAAAAACTGTTTTTT
CASSQDSSLLLGEKLFF
>NA|many|TRBV27|TRBJ2-7
TGTGCCAGCAGTTTGAGGCCTGGACAGATTTACGAGCAGTACTTC
CASSLRPGQIYEQYF
>TRBD2|NA|TRBV15|TRBJ2-1
TGTGCCACCAGCAGAGAACTAGCGGCCACCTACAATGAGCAGTTCTTC
CATSRELAATYNEQFF
>NA|NA|TRBV6-5|TRBJ2-2
TGTGCCAGCAGGTCAGGGGAGACCGGGGAGCTGTTTTTT
CASRSGETGELFF
>NA|NA|TRBV7-6|TRBJ2-3
TGTGCCAGCAGCTTCGGAGGGAAAGATACGCAGTATTTT
CASSFGGKDTQYF
>NA|few|TRBV7-9|TRBJ2-3
TGTGCCAGCAGCTTAGGCCCTCGACAGTCTAGCACAGATACGCAGTATTTT
CASSLGPRQSSTDTQYF
>NA|NA|TRBV6-5|TRBJ1-3
TGTGCCAGCAGTTACGACGGAGCCTCTGGAAACACCATATATTTT
CASSYDGASGNTIYF
>TRBD1|few|TRBV7-2|TRBJ1-1
TGTGCCAGCAGCCCGAGGACAGGGCGCATGAACACTGAAGCTTTCTTT
CASSPRTGRMNTEAFF
>TRBD2|few|TRBV5-1|TRBJ2-1
TGCGCCAGCAGCTTGCGAATAGCGGGGGCCAGATCCTACAATGAGCAGTTCTTC
CASSLRIAGARSYNEQFF
>NA|NA|TRBV6-4|TRBJ2-3
TGTGCCAGCAGTCCCTTAGGGGGACCTAGCACAGATACGCAGTATTTT
CASSPLGGPSTDTQYF
>NA|few|TRBV18|TRBJ1-2
TGTGCCAGCTCGGCAATAGATCAACCTAAGGCGGGTGGCTACACCTTC
CASSAIDQPKAGGYTF
>NA|few|TRBV19|TRBJ1-6
TGTGCCAGTAGTCCCACCCGCAGTTCACCCCTCCACTTT
CASSPTRSSPLHF